This TCR beta chain is drawn from a study of beta chain features in type 1 diabetes. Expressed TCRB transcripts were sequenced after all isolated RNA was converted to cDNA. Some clones are missing from TCRdb's copy, which holds only in-frame ones; the method was immunoSEQ multiplex PCR. The data show approximately 400,000 clones, about 15% seen once. This clone has only a few counts. Trimming removed 6 bases from V and 7 bases from J, with 12 bases in between. CDR3 length equals 12 residues. The germline V gene encodes CDR1 MDHEN and CDR2 SYDVKM. This rearrangement joins TRBV28 to TRBJ2-5, with a tentative D call TRBD2 (5 bases). The specimen sequenced was naive CD4+ T cells from blood. This receptor was identified in a woman under 30 in good health. In DNA form, the CDR3 reads TGTGCCAGCAGCCTCAGCGCGGGGACCCAGTACTTC. Its protein is CASSLSAGTQYF.